The present TCR beta chain was sequenced within a study of blood T cell repertoires in COVID-19. Turning to the study itself: PBMCs, B-cell-depleted T cells, or T cells provided the cDNA or gDNA that made up the material.

V gave up 3 bases and J gave up 9 bases; unmatched junction bases: 12. The CDR3 consists of 15 residues. CDR1 and CDR2 (germline): SGDLS, YYNGEE. Here immunoSEQ multiplex PCR was the method, and the copy in TCRdb shows in-frame clones only, minus some. The sample carries more than 300,000 clones, roughly 90% recorded once. J is TRBJ1-5 and V is TRBV9; 7 bases match TRBD1. This receptor was obtained from a woman aged 70-85 years with COVID-19, enrolled during active disease. The sample taken for sequencing was peripheral blood. CDR3 sequence: CASSEGKGGGRPQHF. Here the CDR3 DNA reads TGTGCCAGCAGCGAGGGGAAAGGGGGCGGTAGGCCCCAGCATTTT.